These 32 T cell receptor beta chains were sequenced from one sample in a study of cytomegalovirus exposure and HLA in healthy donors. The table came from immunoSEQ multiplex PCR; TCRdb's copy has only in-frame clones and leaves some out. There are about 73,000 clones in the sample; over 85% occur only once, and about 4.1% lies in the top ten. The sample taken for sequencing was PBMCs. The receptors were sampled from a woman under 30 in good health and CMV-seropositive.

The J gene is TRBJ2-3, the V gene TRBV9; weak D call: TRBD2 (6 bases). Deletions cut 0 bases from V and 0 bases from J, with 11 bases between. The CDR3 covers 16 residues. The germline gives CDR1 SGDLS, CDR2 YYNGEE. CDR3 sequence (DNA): TGTGCCAGCAGCGTAGGGGTAGCGGATAGCACAGATACGCAGTATTTT. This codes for CASSVGVADSTDTQYF.

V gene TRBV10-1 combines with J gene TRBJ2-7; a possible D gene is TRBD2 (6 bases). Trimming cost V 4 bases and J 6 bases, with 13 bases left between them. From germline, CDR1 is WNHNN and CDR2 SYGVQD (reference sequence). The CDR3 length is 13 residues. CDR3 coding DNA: TGCGCCAGCAGTGGGCCCGGGGGAGGCGAGCAGTACTTC. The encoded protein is CASSGPGGGEQYF.

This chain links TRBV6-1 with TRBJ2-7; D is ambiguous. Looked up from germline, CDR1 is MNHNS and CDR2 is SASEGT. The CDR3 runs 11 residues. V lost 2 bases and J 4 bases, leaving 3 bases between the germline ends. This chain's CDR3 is CASSEIYEQYF. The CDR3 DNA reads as TGTGCCAGCAGTGAAATATACGAGCAGTACTTC.

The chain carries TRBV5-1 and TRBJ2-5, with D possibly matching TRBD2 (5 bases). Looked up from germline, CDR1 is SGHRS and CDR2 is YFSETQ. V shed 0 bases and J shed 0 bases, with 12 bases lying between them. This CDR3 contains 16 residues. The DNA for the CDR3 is TGCGCCAGCAGCTTGGCCTTAGGACTTTACCAAGAGACCCAGTACTTC. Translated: CASSLALGLYQETQYF.

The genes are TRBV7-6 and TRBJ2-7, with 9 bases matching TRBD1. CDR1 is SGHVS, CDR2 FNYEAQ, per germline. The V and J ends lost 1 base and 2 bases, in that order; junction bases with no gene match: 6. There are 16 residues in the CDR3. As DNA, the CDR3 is TGTGCCAGCAGCTTAGAAAGCTGGACAGGGGCCTACGAGCAGTACTTC. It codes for CASSLESWTGAYEQYF.

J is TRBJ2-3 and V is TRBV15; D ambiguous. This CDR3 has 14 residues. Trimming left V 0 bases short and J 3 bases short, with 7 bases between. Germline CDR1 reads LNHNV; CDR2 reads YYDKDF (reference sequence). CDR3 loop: CATSRDPFTDTQYF. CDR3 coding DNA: TGTGCCACCAGCAGAGACCCTTTTACAGATACGCAGTATTTT.

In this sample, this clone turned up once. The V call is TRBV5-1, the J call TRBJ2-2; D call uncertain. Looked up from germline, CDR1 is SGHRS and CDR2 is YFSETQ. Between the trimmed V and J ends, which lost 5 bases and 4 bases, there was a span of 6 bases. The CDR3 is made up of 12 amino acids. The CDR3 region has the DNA TGCGCCAGCAGACTACCCACCGGGGAGCTGTTTTTT. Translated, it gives CASRLPTGELFF.

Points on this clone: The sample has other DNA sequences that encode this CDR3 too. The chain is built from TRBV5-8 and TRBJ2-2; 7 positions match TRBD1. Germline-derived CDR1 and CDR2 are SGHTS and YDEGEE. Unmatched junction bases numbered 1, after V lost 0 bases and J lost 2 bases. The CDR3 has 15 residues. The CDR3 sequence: CASSLGQGNTGELFF. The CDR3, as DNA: TGTGCCAGCAGCTTGGGACAGGGCAACACCGGGGAGCTGTTTTTT. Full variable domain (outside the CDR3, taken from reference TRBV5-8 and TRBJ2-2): EAGVTQSPTHLIKTRGQQATLRCSPISGHTSVYWYQQALGLGLQFLLWYDEGEERNRGNFPPRFSGRQFPNYSSELNVNALELEDSALYLCASSLGQGNTGELFFGEGSRLTVL.

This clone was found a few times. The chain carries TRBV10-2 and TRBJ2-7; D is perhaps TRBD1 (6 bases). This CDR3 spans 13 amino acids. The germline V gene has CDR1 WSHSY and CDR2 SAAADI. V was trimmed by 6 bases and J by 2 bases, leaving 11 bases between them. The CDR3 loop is CASRPGHTYEQYF. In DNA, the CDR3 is TGCGCCAGCAGGCCGGGACACACCTACGAGCAGTACTTC.

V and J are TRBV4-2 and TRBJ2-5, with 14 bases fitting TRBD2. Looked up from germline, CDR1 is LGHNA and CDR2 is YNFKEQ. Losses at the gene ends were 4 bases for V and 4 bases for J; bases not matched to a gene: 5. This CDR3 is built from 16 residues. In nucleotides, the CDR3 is TGTGCCAGCAGCCGAGAAGGGACTAGCGGGGGAGAGACCCAGTACTTC. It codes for CASSREGTSGGETQYF.

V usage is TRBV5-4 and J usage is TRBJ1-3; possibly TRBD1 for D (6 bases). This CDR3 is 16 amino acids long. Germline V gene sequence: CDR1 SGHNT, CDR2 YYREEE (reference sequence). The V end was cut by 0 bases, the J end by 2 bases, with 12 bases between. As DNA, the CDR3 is TGTGCCAGCAGCTTGGAAACAGGGCGCGCTGGAAACACCATATATTTT. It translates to CASSLETGRAGNTIYF.

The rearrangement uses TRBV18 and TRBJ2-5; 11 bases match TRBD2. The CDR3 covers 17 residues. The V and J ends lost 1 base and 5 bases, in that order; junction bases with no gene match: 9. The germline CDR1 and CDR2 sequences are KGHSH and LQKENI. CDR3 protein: CASSPRGLAGGSETQYF. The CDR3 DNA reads TGTGCCAGCTCACCACGTGGGCTAGCGGGAGGTTCGGAGACCCAGTACTTC.

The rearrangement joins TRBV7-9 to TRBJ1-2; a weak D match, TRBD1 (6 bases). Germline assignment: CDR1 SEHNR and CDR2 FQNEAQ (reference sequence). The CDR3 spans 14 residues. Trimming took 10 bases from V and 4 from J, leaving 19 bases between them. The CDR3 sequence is CATETMTGSYGYTF. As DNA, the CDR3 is TGTGCCACGGAAACGATGACAGGTTCCTATGGCTACACCTTC.

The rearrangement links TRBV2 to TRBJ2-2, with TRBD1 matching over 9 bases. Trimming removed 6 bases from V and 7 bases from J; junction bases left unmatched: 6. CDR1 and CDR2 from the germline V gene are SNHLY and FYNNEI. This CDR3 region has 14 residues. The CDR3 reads CASREQGAHGELFF. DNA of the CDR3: TGTGCCAGCAGAGAACAGGGGGCGCACGGGGAGCTGTTTTTT.

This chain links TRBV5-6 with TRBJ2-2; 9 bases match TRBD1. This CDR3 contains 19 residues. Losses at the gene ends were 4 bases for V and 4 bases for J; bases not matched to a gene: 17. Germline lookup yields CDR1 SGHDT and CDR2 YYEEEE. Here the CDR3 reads CASSAELQLQGAGTGELFF. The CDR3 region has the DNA TGTGCCAGCAGCGCCGAGCTTCAACTACAGGGGGCGGGCACCGGGGAGCTGTTTTTT. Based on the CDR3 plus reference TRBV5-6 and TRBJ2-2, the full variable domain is DAGVTQSPTHLIKTRGQQVTLRCSPKSGHDTVSWYQQALGQGPQFIFQYYEEEERQRGNFPDRFSGHQFPNYSSELNVNALLLGDSALYLCASSAELQLQGAGTGELFFGEGSRLTVL.

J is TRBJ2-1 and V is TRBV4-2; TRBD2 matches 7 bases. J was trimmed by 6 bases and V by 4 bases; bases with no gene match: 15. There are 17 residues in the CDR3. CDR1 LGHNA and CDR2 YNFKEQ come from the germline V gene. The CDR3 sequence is CASSRSDDAAGFNEQFF. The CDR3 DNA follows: TGTGCCAGCAGCCGATCCGACGACGCAGCGGGATTCAATGAGCAGTTCTTC.

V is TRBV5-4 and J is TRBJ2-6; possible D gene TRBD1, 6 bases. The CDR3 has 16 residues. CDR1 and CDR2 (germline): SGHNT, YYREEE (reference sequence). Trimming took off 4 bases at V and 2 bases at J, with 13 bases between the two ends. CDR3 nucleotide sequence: TGTGCCAGCAGCCCAAGGGACATAGCTGGGGCCAACGTCCTGACTTTC. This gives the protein CASSPRDIAGANVLTF.

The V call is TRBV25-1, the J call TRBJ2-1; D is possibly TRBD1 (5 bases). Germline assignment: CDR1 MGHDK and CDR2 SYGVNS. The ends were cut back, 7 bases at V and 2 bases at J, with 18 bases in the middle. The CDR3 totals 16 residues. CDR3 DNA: TGTGCCAGCATCCCCGGTGGAGACAGACCCTACAATGAGCAGTTCTTC. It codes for CASIPGGDRPYNEQFF. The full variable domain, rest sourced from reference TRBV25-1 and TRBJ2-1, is EADIYQTPRYLVIGTGKKITLECSQTMGHDKMYWYQQDPGMELHLIHYSYGVNSTEKGDLSSESTVSRIRTEHFPLTLESARPSHTSQYLCASIPGGDRPYNEQFFGPGTRLTVL.

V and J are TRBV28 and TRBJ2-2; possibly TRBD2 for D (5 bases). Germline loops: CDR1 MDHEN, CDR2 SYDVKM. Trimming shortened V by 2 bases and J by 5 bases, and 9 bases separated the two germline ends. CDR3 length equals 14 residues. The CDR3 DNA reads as TGTGCCAGCAGTTTAGCCGGGAATACCGGGGAGCTGTTTTTT. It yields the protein CASSLAGNTGELFF.

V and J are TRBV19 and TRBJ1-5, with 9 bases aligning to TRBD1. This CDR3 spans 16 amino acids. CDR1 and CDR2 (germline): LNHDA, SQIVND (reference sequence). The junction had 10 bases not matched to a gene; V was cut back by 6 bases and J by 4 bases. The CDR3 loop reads CASRTQQGAFNQPQHF. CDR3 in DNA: TGTGCCAGTAGGACACAACAGGGGGCGTTTAATCAGCCCCAGCATTTT.

The CDR3 coding sequence is TGCGCCAGCAGCCTCCTGGCGGGAGGGAGCTCCTACGAGCAGTACTTC. The encoded protein is CASSLLAGGSSYEQYF. The V and J genes are TRBV4-1 and TRBJ2-7, with 9 positions matching TRBD2. This CDR3 has 16 residues. CDR1 is MGHRA and CDR2 is YSYEKL in the germline V gene. V shed 4 bases, J shed 0 bases, and the junction held 7 bases outside the gene matches.

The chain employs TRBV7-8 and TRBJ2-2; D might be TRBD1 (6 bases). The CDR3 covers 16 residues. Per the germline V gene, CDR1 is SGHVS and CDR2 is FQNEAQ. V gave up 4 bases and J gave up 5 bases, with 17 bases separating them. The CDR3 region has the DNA TGTGCCAGCAGCTCTAGACAGGCCGGGTGGACCGGGGAGCTGTTTTTT. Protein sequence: CASSSRQAGWTGELFF.

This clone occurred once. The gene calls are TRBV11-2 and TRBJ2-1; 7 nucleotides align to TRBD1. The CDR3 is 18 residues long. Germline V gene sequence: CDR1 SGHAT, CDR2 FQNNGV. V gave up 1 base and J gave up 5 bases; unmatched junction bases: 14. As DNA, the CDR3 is TGTGCCAGCAGCTTAGGATACGGAGACAGGGTGATCGACAATGAGCAGTTCTTC. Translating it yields CASSLGYGDRVIDNEQFF.

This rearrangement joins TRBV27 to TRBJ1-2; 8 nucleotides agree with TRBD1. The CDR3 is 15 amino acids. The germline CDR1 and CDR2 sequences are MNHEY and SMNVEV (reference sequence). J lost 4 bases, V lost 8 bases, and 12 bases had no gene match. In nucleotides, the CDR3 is TGTGCCAGCTCCCGACAGGGGCTGGGTGGCTATGGCTACACCTTC. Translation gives CASSRQGLGGYGYTF.

CDR3 loop: CASSPLAEHGEQYF. The CDR3 coding sequence is TGTGCCAGCTCACCACTAGCGGAGCACGGCGAGCAGTACTTC. This rearrangement joins TRBV18 to TRBJ2-7; a possible D gene is TRBD2 (6 bases). This CDR3 has 14 amino acids. Germline V lookup: CDR1 KGHSH, CDR2 LQKENI. The V end lost 1 base, the J end lost 6 bases, and 13 bases lay between the germline ends. Full variable domain (remainder filled in from reference TRBV18 and TRBJ2-7): NAGVMQNPRHLVRRRGQEARLRCSPMKGHSHVYWYRQLPEEGLKFMVYLQKENIIDESGMPKERFSAEFPKEGPSILRIQQVVRGDSAAYFCASSPLAEHGEQYFGPGTRLTVT.

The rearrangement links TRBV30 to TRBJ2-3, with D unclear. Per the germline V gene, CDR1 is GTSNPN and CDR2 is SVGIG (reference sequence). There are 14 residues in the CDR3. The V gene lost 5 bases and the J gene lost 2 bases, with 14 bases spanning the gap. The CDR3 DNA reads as TGTGCCTGGTCGAGACAAATAAACACAGATACGCAGTATTTT. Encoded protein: CAWSRQINTDTQYF.

This CDR3 reads CAITAGTGANVLTF. In nucleotides, the CDR3 is TGTGCCATCACAGCAGGGACTGGGGCCAACGTCCTGACTTTC. V usage is TRBV10-3 and J usage is TRBJ2-6; the D gene is possibly TRBD1 (5 bases). The CDR3 has 14 amino acids. CDR1 is ENHRY, CDR2 SYGVKD, per germline. Trimming pared 7 bases from V and 2 bases from J, leaving 9 bases between.

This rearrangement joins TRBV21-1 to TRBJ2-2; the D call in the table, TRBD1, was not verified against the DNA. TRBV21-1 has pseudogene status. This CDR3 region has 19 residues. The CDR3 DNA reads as TGTGCCAGACCCTCGGGACAGGGTACTATACTTGCGAACACCGGGGAGCTGTTTTTT. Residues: CARPSGQGTILANTGELFF.

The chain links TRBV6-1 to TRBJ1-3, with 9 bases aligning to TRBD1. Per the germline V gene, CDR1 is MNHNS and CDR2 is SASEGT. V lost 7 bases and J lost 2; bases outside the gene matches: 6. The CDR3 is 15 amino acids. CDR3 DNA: TGTGCCAGCACTCCGGGACAGGGAACTGGAAACACCATATATTTT. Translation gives CASTPGQGTGNTIYF.

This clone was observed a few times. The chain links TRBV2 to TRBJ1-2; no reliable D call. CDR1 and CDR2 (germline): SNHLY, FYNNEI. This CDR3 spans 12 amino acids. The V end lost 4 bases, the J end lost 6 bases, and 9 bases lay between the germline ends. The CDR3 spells CASSGLSDGYTF. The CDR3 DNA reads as TGTGCCAGCAGTGGACTGTCGGATGGCTACACCTTC.

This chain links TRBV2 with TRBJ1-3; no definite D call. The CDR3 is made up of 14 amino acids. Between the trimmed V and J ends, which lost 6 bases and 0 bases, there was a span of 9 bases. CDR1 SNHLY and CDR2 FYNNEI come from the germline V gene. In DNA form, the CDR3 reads TGTGCCAGCAGGGTTGACAACTCTGGAAACACCATATATTTT. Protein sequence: CASRVDNSGNTIYF.

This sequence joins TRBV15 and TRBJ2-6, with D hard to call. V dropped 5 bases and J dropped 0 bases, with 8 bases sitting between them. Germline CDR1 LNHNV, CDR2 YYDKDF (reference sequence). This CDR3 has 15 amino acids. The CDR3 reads CATSQSSSGANVLTF. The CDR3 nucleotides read TGTGCCACCAGCCAGTCTAGCTCTGGGGCCAACGTCCTGACTTTC.